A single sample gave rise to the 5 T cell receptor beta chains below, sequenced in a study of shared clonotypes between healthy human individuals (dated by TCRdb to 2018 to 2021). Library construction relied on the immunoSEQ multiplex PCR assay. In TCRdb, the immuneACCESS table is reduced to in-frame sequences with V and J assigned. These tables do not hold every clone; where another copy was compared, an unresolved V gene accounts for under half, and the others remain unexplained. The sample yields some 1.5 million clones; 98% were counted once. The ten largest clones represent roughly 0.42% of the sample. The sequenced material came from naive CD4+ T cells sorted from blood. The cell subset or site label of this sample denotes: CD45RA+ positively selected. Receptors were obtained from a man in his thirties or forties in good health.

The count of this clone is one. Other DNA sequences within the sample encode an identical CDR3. As DNA, the CDR3 is TGCGCCAGCAGCTTGGGGGACAGGGCAGAGCAGTACTTC. Its translation: CASSLGDRAEQYF. The chain employs TRBV5-1 and TRBJ2-7; 9 bases are a match to TRBD1. Germline trimming cut 0 bases from V and 7 bases from J; bases unmatched to any gene: 2. The CDR3 has 13 amino acids. Per the germline V gene, CDR1 is SGHRS and CDR2 is YFSETQ. The full variable domain, completed using reference TRBV5-1 and TRBJ2-7, is KAGVTQTPRYLIKTRGQQVTLSCSPISGHRSVSWYQQTPGQGLQFLFEYFSETQRNKGNFPGRFSGRQFSNSRSEMNVSTLELGDSALYLCASSLGDRAEQYFGPGTRLTVT.

The CDR3 reads CAISPSGQAYEQYF. In DNA form, the CDR3 reads TGTGCCATCAGCCCTTCCGGACAAGCCTACGAGCAGTACTTC. The chain couples TRBV10-3 to TRBJ2-7, with D maybe TRBD1 (5 bases). The CDR3 is made up of 14 amino acids. Trimming removed 6 bases at V and 2 bases at J, with 14 bases between. From germline, CDR1 is ENHRY and CDR2 SYGVKD.

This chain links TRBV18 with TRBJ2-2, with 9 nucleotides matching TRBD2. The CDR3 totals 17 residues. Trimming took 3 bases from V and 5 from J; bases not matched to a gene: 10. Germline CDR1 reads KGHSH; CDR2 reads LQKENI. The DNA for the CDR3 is TGTGCCAGCTCACCTTCCTTAGCGGGAGCGGTTACCGGGGAGCTGTTTTTT. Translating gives CASSPSLAGAVTGELFF.

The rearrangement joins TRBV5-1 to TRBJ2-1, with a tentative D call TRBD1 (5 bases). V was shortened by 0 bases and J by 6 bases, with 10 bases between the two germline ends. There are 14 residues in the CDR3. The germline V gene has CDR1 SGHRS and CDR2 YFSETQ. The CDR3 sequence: CASSLVGRVNEQFF. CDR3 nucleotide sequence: TGCGCCAGCAGCTTGGTGGGCAGGGTCAATGAGCAGTTCTTC.

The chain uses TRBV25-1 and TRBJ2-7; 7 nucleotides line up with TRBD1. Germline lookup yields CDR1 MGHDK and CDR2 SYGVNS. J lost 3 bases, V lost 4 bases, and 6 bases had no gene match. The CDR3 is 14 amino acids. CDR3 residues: CASSVGQGVYEQYF. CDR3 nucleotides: TGTGCCAGCAGTGTCGGGCAGGGGGTCTACGAGCAGTACTTC.